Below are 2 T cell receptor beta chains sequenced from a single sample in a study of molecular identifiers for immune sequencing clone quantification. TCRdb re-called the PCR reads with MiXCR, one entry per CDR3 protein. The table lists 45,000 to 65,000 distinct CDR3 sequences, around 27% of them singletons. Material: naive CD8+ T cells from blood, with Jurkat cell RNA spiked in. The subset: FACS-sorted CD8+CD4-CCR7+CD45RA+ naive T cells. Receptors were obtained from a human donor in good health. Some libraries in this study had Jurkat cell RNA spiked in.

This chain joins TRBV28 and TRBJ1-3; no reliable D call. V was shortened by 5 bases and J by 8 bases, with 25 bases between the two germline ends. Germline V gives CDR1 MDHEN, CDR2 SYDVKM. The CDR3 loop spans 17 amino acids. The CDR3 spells CASSPLGRASSGDTIYF. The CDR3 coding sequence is TGTGCCAGCAGTCCCCTCGGACGGGCTTCCTCCGGAGACACCATATATTTT.

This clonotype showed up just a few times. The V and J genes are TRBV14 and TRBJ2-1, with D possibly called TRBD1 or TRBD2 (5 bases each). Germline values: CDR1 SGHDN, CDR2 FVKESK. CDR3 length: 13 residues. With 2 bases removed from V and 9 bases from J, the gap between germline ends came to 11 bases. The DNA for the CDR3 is TGTGCCAGCAGCCAAATCCACGGGACTGAGCAGTTCTTC. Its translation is CASSQIHGTEQFF.